The 10 T cell receptor beta chains below come from one sample, sequenced in a study of identical twins. One entry per CDR3 protein results from TCRdb running MiXCR on the 5' RACE reads. The sample records roughly 690,000 distinct CDR3 sequences, 5.5% to 7.5% being singletons. Input material: naive T cells sorted from blood. These receptors all come from a young man in good health.

This clonotype was detected ten times or more. In nucleotides, the CDR3 is TGTGCCACCAGCAGAGTGCTTCTGGGAGGGAACACTGAAGCTTTCTTT. Encoded protein: CATSRVLLGGNTEAFF. The V gene is TRBV15, the J gene TRBJ1-1; no firm D call. The V and J ends lost 1 base and 1 base respectively, with 13 bases between them. Germline CDR1 and CDR2: LNHNV and YYDKDF (reference sequence). The CDR3 is made up of 16 amino acids.

This clonotype was observed many times. This chain connects TRBV20-1 to TRBJ2-1; 7 nucleotides match TRBD1. Germline V CDR1 and CDR2: DFQATT, SNEGSKA (reference sequence). The junction had 8 bases not matched to a gene; V was cut back by 6 bases and J by 6 bases. The CDR3 sequence is 13 residues long. This CDR3 is CSAQTGMGNEQFF. CDR3 bases: TGCAGTGCGCAGACAGGGATGGGCAATGAGCAGTTCTTC.

This clonotype was picked up many times. The conserved final phenylalanine or tryptophan is absent from the CDR3, which likely points to a read error. The chain uses TRBV4-2 and TRBJ2-7; a possible D gene is TRBD1 (5 bases). CDR3 size: 15 residues. V lost 0 bases, J lost 2 bases, and 11 bases lay in between. Per germline, CDR1 LGHNA and CDR2 YNFKEQ. CDR3: CASSQDLGAAYEQYS. The CDR3 bases are TGTGCCAGCAGCCAAGATCTAGGGGCAGCCTACGAGCAGTACTCC.

This clonotype was observed many times. The V and J genes are TRBV7-6 and TRBJ1-2, with unresolved D. Trimming left V 2 bases short and J 8 bases short, with 15 bases between. The germline V gene has CDR1 SGHVS and CDR2 FNYEAQ. The CDR3 runs 14 residues. The CDR3 coding sequence is TGTGCCAGCAGCTTATCGCTGAGTGGGTGGGGCTACACCTTC. Its protein product is CASSLSLSGWGYTF.

This clonotype occurred a few times. The rearrangement uses TRBV7-3 and TRBJ2-2; 11 positions agree with TRBD2. This CDR3 is 17 amino acids long. Unmatched junction bases numbered 3, after V lost 1 base and J lost 2 bases. CDR1 and CDR2 from the germline V gene are SGHTA and FQGTGA. CDR3 protein: CASSLKGLAANTGELFF. Here the CDR3 DNA reads TGTGCCAGCAGCTTAAAGGGACTAGCGGCAAACACCGGGGAGCTGTTTTTT.

This clonotype was seen more than once but under ten times. The V call is TRBV5-4, the J call TRBJ2-3; D possibly corresponds to TRBD2 (6 bases). The CDR3 is 15 residues long. Trimming took off 0 bases at V and 4 bases at J, with 12 bases between the two ends. Per germline, CDR1 SGHNT and CDR2 YYREEE (reference sequence). The CDR3 nucleotides are TGTGCCAGCAGCTTGGGCTTTTGGGGGGCAGATACGCAGTATTTT. This sequence encodes CASSLGFWGADTQYF.

This clonotype was found a few times. The chain uses TRBV28 and TRBJ2-1; the D call may be TRBD1 or TRBD2 (6 bases each). From germline, CDR1 is MDHEN and CDR2 SYDVKM. The V gene lost 3 bases and the J gene lost 11 bases, with 11 bases spanning the gap. CDR3 length equals 12 residues. CDR3 DNA sequence: TGTGCCAGCAGTTTGCGGGACATGAAGCAGTTCTTC. It encodes CASSLRDMKQFF.

This clonotype has more than one count but fewer than ten. This chain connects TRBV4-3 to TRBJ2-7, with a possible D match to TRBD1 (6 bases). Germline V gene lookup returns CDR1 LGHNA and CDR2 YSLEER. V was trimmed by 0 bases and J by 2 bases, leaving 14 bases between them. The CDR3 length is 16 residues. DNA for the CDR3: TGCGCCAGCAGCCAAGATCCAATCGCAGGGGCCTACGAGCAGTACTTC. It encodes CASSQDPIAGAYEQYF.

There are many counts of this clonotype. V gene TRBV12-3 or TRBV12-4 combines with J gene TRBJ2-3, with D maybe TRBD2 (6 bases). Deletions cut 7 bases from V and 6 bases from J, with 11 bases between. The CDR3 sequence is 12 residues long. The CDR3 DNA reads TGTGCCAGCACCCCTGGGGGGGATACGCAGTATTTT. This translates into CASTPGGDTQYF.

This clonotype has ten or more counts. The rearrangement joins TRBV20-1 to TRBJ1-2; tentative D call: TRBD1 (6 bases). The CDR3 is 13 amino acids. V gave up 0 bases and J gave up 3 bases, with 8 bases separating them. The V gene's germline CDR1 is DFQATT and CDR2 SNEGSKA (reference sequence). CDR3 DNA: TGCAGTGCTAGAGATCGACAGGACTATGGCTACACCTTC. Its protein is CSARDRQDYGYTF.